This T cell receptor beta chain was identified in a study of OX40 agonist ivuxolimab in advanced cancers. Comment on this clone: As yet, its antigen is unknown.

TCRdb keeps only in-frame clones here, not all; method: immunoSEQ multiplex PCR. The sample includes tens of thousands of clones, approximately 86% of them seen just once. Study-wide points: Clonal expansion was among the lowest in partial responders at 0.1-3.0 mg/kg, especially CD8+. Doses of 0.1 to 3.0 mg/kg were accompanied by clonal expansion of CD4+ and CD8+ blood T cells by week 6.

Sequenced material: CD4+ or CD8+ T cells sorted from blood, taken in a trial of the OX40 agonist ivuxolimab. The sequence was obtained from an adult with an advanced solid tumor such as melanoma, head and neck, liver or kidney cancer.

CDR3 sequence (DNA): TGTGCCAGTCGGACTAGCGGGGGGTCGATATCCGGGGAGCTGTTTTTT. The encoded protein is CASRTSGGSISGELFF. The J gene is TRBJ2-2, the V gene TRBV19; 14 bases are a match to TRBD2. This CDR3 spans 16 amino acids. Germline V gene lookup returns CDR1 LNHDA and CDR2 SQIVND (reference sequence). The V and J ends lost 8 bases and 6 bases, in that order; junction bases with no gene match: 8.